The text below deals with one T cell receptor beta chain. This record belongs to a study of blood T cell repertoires in COVID-19. Germline values: CDR1 MNHEY, CDR2 SVGAGI. The CDR3 runs to 14 residues. V lost 7 bases and J lost 0, with 13 bases in between. Some clones are missing from TCRdb's copy, which holds only in-frame ones; the method was immunoSEQ multiplex PCR. The sample lists some 280,000 clones; 70% to 90% were seen once. V is TRBV6-5 and J is TRBJ2-7; possibly TRBD2 for D (5 bases). The receptor's source is a woman between 50 and 59 years old with active or convalescent COVID-19. Sequencing input: peripheral blood. The CDR3 DNA follows: TGTGCCAGCACTTGGACCGGACTCTCCTACGAGCAGTACTTC. Its translation: CASTWTGLSYEQYF.